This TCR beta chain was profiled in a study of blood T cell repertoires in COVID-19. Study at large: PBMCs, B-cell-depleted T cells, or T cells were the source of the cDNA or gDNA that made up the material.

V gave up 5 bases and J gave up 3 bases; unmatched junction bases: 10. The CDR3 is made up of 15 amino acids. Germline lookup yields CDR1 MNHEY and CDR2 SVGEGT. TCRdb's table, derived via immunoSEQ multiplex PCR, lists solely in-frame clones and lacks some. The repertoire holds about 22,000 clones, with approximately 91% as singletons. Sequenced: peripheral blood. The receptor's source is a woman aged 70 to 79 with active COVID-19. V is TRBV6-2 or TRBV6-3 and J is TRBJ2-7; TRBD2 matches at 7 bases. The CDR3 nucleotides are TGTGCCAGCAGTGCCCCGGGGAGGGCCGGCTACGAGCAGTACTTC. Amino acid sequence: CASSAPGRAGYEQYF.